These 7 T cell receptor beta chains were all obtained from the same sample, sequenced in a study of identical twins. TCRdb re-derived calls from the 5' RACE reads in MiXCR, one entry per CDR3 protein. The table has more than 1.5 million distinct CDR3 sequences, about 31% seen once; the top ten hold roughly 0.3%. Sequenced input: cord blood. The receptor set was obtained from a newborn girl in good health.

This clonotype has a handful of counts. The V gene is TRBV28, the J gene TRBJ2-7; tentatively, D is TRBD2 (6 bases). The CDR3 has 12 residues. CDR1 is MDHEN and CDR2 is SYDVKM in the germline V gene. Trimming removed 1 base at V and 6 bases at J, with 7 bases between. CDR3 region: CASSLLEGEQYF. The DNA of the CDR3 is TGTGCCAGCAGTTTATTGGAGGGCGAGCAGTACTTC.

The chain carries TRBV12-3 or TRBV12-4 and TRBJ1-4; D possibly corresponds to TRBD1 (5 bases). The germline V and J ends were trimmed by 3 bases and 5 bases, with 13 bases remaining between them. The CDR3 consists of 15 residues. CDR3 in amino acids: CASSFRPWGNEKLFF. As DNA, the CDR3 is TGTGCCAGCAGTTTCCGGCCTTGGGGGAATGAAAAACTGTTTTTT.

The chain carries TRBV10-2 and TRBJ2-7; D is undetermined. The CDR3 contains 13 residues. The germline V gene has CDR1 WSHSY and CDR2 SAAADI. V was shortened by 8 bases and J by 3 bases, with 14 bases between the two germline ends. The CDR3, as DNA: TGCGCCAGCGGGGTTATTAACGGCTACGAGCAGTACTTC. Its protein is CASGVINGYEQYF.

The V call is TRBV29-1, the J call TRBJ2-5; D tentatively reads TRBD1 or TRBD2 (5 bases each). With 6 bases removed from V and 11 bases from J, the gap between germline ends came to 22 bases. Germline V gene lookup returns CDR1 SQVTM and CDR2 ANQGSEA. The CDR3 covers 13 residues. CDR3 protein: CSVRDRVSLEQYF. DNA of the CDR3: TGCAGCGTAAGGGACCGGGTGTCTTTGGAGCAGTACTTC.

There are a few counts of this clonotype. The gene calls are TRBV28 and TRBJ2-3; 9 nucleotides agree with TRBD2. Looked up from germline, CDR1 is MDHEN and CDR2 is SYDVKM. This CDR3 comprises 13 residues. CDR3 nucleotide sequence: TGTGCAGTAGCGGGAGTGGCCACAGATACGCAGTATTTT. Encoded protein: CAVAGVATDTQYF.

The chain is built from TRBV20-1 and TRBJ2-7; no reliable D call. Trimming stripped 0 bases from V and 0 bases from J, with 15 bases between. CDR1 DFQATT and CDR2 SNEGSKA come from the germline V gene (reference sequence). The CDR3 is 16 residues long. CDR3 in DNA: TGCAGTGCTAGAGATCCCTTGCGATTGAGCTCCTACGAGCAGTACTTC. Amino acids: CSARDPLRLSSYEQYF.

CDR3 in amino acids: CASSYPLAGGPYEQYF. The CDR3 DNA follows: TGTGCCAGCAGTTACCCGCTAGCGGGAGGGCCTTATGAGCAGTACTTC. The V call is TRBV6-2 or TRBV6-3, the J call TRBJ2-7; the match to TRBD2 covers 12 bases. This CDR3 contains 16 residues. V trimming: 2 bases; J trimming: 7 bases; junction bases outside the gene matches: 9. Germline CDR1 and CDR2: MNHEY and SVGEGT.